This T cell receptor beta chain was captured in a study of T cell changes during pregnancy in multiple sclerosis. CDR1 and CDR2 (germline): SEHNR, FQNEAQ (reference sequence). The CDR3 extends over 14 amino acids. V was clipped by 4 bases and J by 6 bases, with 15 bases between them. The repertoire was sequenced with immunoSEQ multiplex PCR; TCRdb's copy has only in-frame clones and lacks some. Of about 75,000 clones in the sample, 94% were seen once. Sequences were derived from CD4+ T cells from peripheral blood mononuclear cells, sampled after pregnancy. This TCR came from a female donor with multiple sclerosis, enrolled in a pregnancy study. The chain couples TRBV7-9 to TRBJ1-1; no reliable D call. The CDR3 sequence: CASSSLLAVAEAFF. CDR3 bases: TGTGCCAGCAGCTCCCTCCTTGCGGTGGCTGAAGCTTTCTTT.